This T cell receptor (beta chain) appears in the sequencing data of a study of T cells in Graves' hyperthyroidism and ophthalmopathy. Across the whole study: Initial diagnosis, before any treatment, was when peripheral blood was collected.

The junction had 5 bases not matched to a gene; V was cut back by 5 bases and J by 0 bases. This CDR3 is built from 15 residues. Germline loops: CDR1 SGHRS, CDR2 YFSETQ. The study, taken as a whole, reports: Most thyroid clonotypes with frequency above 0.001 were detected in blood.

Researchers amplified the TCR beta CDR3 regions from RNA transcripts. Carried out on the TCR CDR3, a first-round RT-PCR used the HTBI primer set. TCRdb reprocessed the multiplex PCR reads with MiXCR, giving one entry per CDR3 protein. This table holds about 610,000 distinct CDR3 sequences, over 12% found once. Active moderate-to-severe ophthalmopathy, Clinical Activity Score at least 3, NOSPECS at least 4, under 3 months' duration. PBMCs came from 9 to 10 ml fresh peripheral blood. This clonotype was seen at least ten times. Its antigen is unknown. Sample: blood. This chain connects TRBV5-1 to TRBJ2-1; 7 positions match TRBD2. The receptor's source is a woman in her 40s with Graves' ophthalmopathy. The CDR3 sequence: CASRGTTSSYNEQFF. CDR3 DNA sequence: TGCGCCAGCAGGGGGACTACAAGCTCCTACAATGAGCAGTTCTTC.